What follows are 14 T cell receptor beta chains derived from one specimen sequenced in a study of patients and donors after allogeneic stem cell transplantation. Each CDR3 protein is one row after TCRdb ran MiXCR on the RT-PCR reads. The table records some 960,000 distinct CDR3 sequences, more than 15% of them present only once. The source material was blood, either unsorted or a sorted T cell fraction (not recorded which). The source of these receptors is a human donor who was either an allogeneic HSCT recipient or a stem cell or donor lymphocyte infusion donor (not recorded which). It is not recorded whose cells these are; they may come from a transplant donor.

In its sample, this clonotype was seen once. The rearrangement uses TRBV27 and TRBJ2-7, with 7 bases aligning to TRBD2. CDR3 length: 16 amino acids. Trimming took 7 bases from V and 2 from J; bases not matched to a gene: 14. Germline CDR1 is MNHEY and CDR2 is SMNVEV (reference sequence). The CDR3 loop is CASKKRGGVPTYEQYF. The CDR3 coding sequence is TGTGCCAGCAAGAAGCGTGGGGGGGTCCCTACCTACGAGCAGTACTTC.

Written as DNA, the CDR3 is TGTGCCACCAGGGGGGCAGTCTCGGGACCTATAGCTGGCTACACCTTC. It translates to CATRGAVSGPIAGYTF. This sequence joins TRBV2 and TRBJ1-2; TRBD1 matches 7 bases. This CDR3 comprises 16 residues. J gave up 7 bases and V 10 bases, and 21 bases lay outside the gene matches. Germline values: CDR1 SNHLY, CDR2 FYNNEI.

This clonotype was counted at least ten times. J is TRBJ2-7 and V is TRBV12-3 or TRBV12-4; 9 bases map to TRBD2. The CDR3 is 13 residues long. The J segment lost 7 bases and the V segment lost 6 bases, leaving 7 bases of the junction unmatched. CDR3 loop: CASRNLAGYEQYF. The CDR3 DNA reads TGTGCCAGCAGGAATCTAGCGGGATATGAGCAGTACTTC.

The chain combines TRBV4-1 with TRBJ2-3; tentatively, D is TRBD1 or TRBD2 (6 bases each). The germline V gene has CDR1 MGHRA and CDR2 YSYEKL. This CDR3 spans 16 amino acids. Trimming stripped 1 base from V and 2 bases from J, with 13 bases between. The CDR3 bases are TGCGCCAGCAGCCAAGTGCCCGGGGGCGTCACAGATACGCAGTATTTT. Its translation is CASSQVPGGVTDTQYF.

The CDR3 protein is CASSTTSYGYTF. In nucleotides, the CDR3 is TGCGCCAGCAGCACCACTAGCTATGGCTACACCTTC. V is TRBV5-1 and J is TRBJ1-2; the D is unclear. The V and J ends lost 4 bases and 4 bases respectively, with 8 bases between them. The CDR3 is 12 residues long. Germline V gene lookup returns CDR1 SGHRS and CDR2 YFSETQ.

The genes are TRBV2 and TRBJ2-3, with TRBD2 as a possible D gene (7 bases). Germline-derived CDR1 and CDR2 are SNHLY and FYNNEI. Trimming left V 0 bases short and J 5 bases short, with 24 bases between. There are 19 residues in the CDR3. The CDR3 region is CASSEAREARPGGQDTQYF. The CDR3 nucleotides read TGTGCCAGCAGTGAAGCGCGTGAGGCCCGGCCCGGGGGGCAAGATACGCAGTATTTT.

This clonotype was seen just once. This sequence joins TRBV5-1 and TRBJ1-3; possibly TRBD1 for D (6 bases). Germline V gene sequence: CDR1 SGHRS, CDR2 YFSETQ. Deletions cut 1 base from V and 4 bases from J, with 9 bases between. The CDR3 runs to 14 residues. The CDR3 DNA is TGCGCCAGCAGCTTGAGGGGGGACGGAAACACCATATATTTT. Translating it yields CASSLRGDGNTIYF.

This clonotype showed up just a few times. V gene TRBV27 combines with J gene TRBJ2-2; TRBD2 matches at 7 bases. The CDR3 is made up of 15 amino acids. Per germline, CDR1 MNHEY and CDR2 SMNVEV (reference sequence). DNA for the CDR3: TGTGCTACAGCCTTTGCGGGAGAGACCACCGGGGAGCTGTTTTTT. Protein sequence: CATAFAGETTGELFF.

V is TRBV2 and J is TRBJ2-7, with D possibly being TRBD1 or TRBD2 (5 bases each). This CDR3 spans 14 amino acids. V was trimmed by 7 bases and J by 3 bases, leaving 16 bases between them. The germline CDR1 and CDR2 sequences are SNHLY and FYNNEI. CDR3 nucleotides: TGTGCCAGCACCACCGGGACCGACAACTACGAGCAGTACTTC. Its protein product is CASTTGTDNYEQYF.

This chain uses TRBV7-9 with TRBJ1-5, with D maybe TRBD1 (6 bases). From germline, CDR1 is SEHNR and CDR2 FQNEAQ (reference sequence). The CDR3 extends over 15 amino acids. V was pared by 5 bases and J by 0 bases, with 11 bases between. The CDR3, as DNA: TGTGCCAGCAGCCGGGTGGGGGCTAGCAATCAGCCCCAGCATTTT. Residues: CASSRVGASNQPQHF.

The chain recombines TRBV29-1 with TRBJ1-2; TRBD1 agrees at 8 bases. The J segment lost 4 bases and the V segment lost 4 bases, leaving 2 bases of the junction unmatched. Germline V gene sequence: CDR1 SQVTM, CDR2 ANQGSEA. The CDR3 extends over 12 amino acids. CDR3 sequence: CSVATGGYGYTF. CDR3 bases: TGCAGCGTTGCCACAGGGGGCTATGGCTACACCTTC.

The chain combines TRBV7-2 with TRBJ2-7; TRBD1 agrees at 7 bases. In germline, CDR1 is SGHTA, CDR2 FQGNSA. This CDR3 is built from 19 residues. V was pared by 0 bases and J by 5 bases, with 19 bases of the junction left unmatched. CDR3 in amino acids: CASSLALWGQQLGRDEQYF. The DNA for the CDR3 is TGTGCCAGCAGCTTAGCGCTGTGGGGACAGCAGTTAGGAAGGGACGAGCAGTACTTC.

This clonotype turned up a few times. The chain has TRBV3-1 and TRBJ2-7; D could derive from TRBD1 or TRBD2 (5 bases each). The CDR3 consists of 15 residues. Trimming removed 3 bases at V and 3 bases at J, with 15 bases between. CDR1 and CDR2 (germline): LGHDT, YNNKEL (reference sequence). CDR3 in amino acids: CASSQDPGRLYEQYF. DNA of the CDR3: TGTGCCAGCAGCCAGGATCCGGGACGGCTCTACGAGCAGTACTTC.

The CDR3 sequence is CASRNLLLGAGGLNTGELFF. CDR3 bases: TGTGCCAGCAGAAACCTTTTACTTGGAGCGGGAGGATTGAACACCGGGGAGCTGTTTTTT. The V gene is TRBV6-2 or TRBV6-3, the J gene TRBJ2-2, with TRBD2 matching over 9 bases. The CDR3 totals 20 residues. V gave up 6 bases and J gave up 1 base; unmatched junction bases: 18. Germline loops: CDR1 MNHEY, CDR2 SVGEGT.